The 6 T cell receptor beta chains below all came from one sample that was sequenced in a study of OX40 agonist ivuxolimab in advanced cancers. Sequenced by immunoSEQ multiplex PCR; TCRdb stores in-frame clones only, minus some. The data hold more than 70,000 clones, with approximately 89% observed a single time. The input for sequencing was CD4+ or CD8+ T cells sorted from blood, taken in a trial of the OX40 agonist ivuxolimab. The receptors were gathered from an adult with an advanced solid tumor such as melanoma, head and neck, liver or kidney cancer.

The chain has TRBV5-4 and TRBJ2-1; the match to TRBD2 covers 7 bases. The CDR3 runs 16 residues. V lost 4 bases, J lost 8 bases, and 15 bases stayed unmatched. Per the germline V gene, CDR1 is SGHNT and CDR2 is YYREEE (reference sequence). CDR3 region: CASSLMPGRVIHEQFF. In DNA form, the CDR3 reads TGTGCCAGCAGCCTGATGCCTGGGAGGGTGATCCATGAGCAGTTCTTC. The variable domain in full, with the rest retrieved from reference TRBV5-4 and TRBJ2-1, is ETGVTQSPTHLIKTRGQQVTLRCSSQSGHNTVSWYQQALGQGPQFIFQYYREEENGRGNFPPRFSGLQFPNYSSELNVNALELDDSALYLCASSLMPGRVIHEQFFGPGTRLTVL.

This chain links TRBV5-1 with TRBJ2-7; 10 bases map to TRBD1. From germline, CDR1 is SGHRS and CDR2 YFSETQ. Losses at the gene ends were 4 bases for V and 6 bases for J; bases not matched to a gene: 13. CDR3 size: 16 residues. The CDR3 sequence is CASSPGAGQGTSEQYF. In DNA form, the CDR3 reads TGCGCCAGCAGCCCTGGGGCGGGACAGGGGACTTCCGAGCAGTACTTC.

The CDR3 DNA follows: TGTGCCAGCAGCTTGGCCCCAACCCGACAGGGTTGGTCCTACGAGCAGTACTTC. Translating gives CASSLAPTRQGWSYEQYF. The rearrangement uses TRBV5-5 and TRBJ2-7; TRBD1 matches 7 bases. Germline CDR1 is SGHKS and CDR2 is YYEKEE (reference sequence). The junction had 13 bases not matched to a gene; V was cut back by 0 bases and J by 1 base. This CDR3 is 18 amino acids long.

Turning to this clone: Other DNA sequences within the sample encode an identical CDR3. This rearrangement joins TRBV20-1 to TRBJ2-1; unclear D gene. The V and J ends lost 6 bases and 3 bases respectively, with 3 bases between them. This CDR3 comprises 10 residues. Germline values: CDR1 DFQATT, CDR2 SNEGSKA (reference sequence). The CDR3 protein is CSADYNEQFF. CDR3 bases: TGCAGTGCAGACTACAATGAGCAGTTCTTC.

The chain recombines TRBV27 with TRBJ2-2; the D gene is possibly TRBD2 (6 bases). CDR1 is MNHEY and CDR2 is SMNVEV in the germline V gene (reference sequence). This CDR3 spans 14 amino acids. V was clipped by 9 bases and J by 1 base, with 12 bases between them. CDR3: CARRQGLNTGELFF. The CDR3 bases are TGTGCCAGACGGCAGGGACTGAACACCGGGGAGCTGTTTTTT.

The V gene is TRBV7-3, the J gene TRBJ2-5, with a weak D call TRBD1 (6 bases). Germline V gene lookup returns CDR1 SGHTA and CDR2 FQGTGA. The V end was cut by 2 bases, the J end by 2 bases, with 9 bases between. The CDR3 sequence is 14 residues long. The CDR3 DNA sequence: TGTGCCAGCAGCTTATCAGGGGATCAAGAGACCCAGTACTTC. This encodes CASSLSGDQETQYF.